The 3 T cell receptor beta chains below all came from one sample that was sequenced in a study of cytomegalovirus exposure and HLA in healthy donors. Measured with immunoSEQ multiplex PCR; TCRdb has only the in-frame clones, and not every one. The sample has 150,000 to 200,000 clones, roughly 91% seen once. Sample: PBMCs. The origin of the receptors is a man aged 18 to 35 in good health and CMV-seropositive.

A single count supports this clone. The J gene is TRBJ2-7, the V gene TRBV27; 7 nucleotides align to TRBD2. Germline V CDR1 and CDR2: MNHEY, SMNVEV (reference sequence). The CDR3 loop spans 14 amino acids. Germline trimming cut 8 bases from V and 3 bases from J; bases unmatched to any gene: 10. CDR3 region: CASSNWGGYYEQYF. The CDR3 bases are TGTGCCAGCTCAAACTGGGGGGGTTACTACGAGCAGTACTTC.

The chain carries TRBV28 and TRBJ2-2, with 7 bases fitting TRBD2. V dropped 2 bases and J dropped 4; count of bases not matched to a gene: 7. Per germline, CDR1 MDHEN and CDR2 SYDVKM. The CDR3 runs to 16 residues. The CDR3 here is CASSLRRERSTGELFF. The CDR3 coding sequence is TGTGCCAGCAGTTTAAGGCGGGAGCGGTCCACCGGGGAGCTGTTTTTT.

The CDR3 coding sequence is TGTGCCAGCAGCTTGGCACGGGAGACCCAGTACTTC. Translation gives CASSLARETQYF. The chain links TRBV5-6 to TRBJ2-5; no reliable D call. V was cut by 0 bases and J by 5 bases, with 5 bases left in between. Per germline, CDR1 SGHDT and CDR2 YYEEEE. There are 12 residues in the CDR3.